This T cell receptor beta chain was obtained from a study of T cell repertoires in cytomegalovirus infection. This clonotype was detected only a few times. Its antigen is unknown. TCRdb independently ran MiXCR on the reads; one entry per CDR3 protein. The data hold 20,000 or so distinct CDR3 sequences, with approximately 24% observed a single time. The V and J ends lost 0 bases and 1 base, in that order; junction bases with no gene match: 12. The germline V gene encodes CDR1 SGHDT and CDR2 YYEEEE. This CDR3 is built from 19 residues. The TCR was taken from a human donor in good health (CMV status not recorded). Some clones in this sample may be carry-over from other donors' samples. V is TRBV5-6 and J is TRBJ2-5, with 10 positions matching TRBD2. The starting material was CD8+ T cells from cultured PBMCs, obtained from culture after CMV antigen stimulation. The CDR3 sequence is CASSLGIASGGLVQETQYF. The CDR3 DNA reads TGTGCCAGCAGCTTGGGTATTGCTAGCGGGGGCCTTGTCCAAGAGACCCAGTACTTC.